This T cell receptor beta chain was observed in a study of regulatory T cells in long-lasting Graves disease. Overall study: Those with persistent Graves' disease had received antithyroid drugs for over 5 years with positive TSH receptor antibodies. Overall study findings and caveats: Accuracy could have been hurt by small sample size.

Arm-PCR of CDR3 regions and iRepertoire HTBI primers were used to build TCR beta libraries. Each CDR3 protein is one row after TCRdb ran MiXCR on the multiplex PCR reads. The sample shows around 460,000 distinct CDR3 sequences, around a fifth of them seen only once. The germline V gene has CDR1 SQVTM and CDR2 ANQGSEA. Trimming left V 2 bases short and J 2 bases short, with 3 bases between. CDR3 length: 11 amino acids. This clonotype was picked up a small number of times. The antigen is undetermined. Time point indicated: persistent/refractory GD, antithyroid drugs over 5 years with positive TRAb. Scientists built the TCR library using RNA that was extracted from PBMCs. Graves' disease was diagnosed by American Thyroid Association guidelines.

This sequence joins TRBV29-1 and TRBJ2-5; D uncertain. This TCR was sampled from a female donor with Graves disease. The input for sequencing was peripheral blood mononuclear cells (PBMCs), taken when the disease was refractory, from a patient treated with antithyroid drugs. The CDR3 here is CSVEPQETQYF. In DNA form, the CDR3 reads TGCAGCGTTGAACCGCAAGAGACCCAGTACTTC.